This is a list of T cell receptor beta chains from one sample in a study of blood T cell repertoires in COVID-19. Profiled with immunoSEQ multiplex PCR; TCRdb holds only in-frame clones, not every one. The table has roughly 430,000 clones, around nine tenths seen once. Sample: PBMCs or T cells enriched from blood (not recorded which). Receptors were obtained from a woman younger than 30 who had been exposed to COVID-19. Both conserved end residues are part of each CDR3. The D gene is left open where the match is weak. Rows may omit the clone size; those that give it use once, few, many or a size class.

d_call clone_size j_call v_call cdr3_aa cdr3_nt
TRBD2 - TRBJ2-1 TRBV7-9 CASSSTSGGPSSYNEQFF TGTGCCAGCAGCTCTACTAGCGGGGGGCCTAGCTCCTACAATGAGCAGTTCTTC
TRBD1 - TRBJ1-2 TRBV29-1 CSSAPDRAGYGYTF TGCAGCTCTGCGCCCGACAGGGCGGGCTATGGCTACACCTTC
TRBD2 once TRBJ2-1 TRBV19 CASSDGGGFEQFF TGTGCCAGTAGTGATGGGGGGGGTTTTGAGCAGTTCTTC
TRBD2 - TRBJ2-2 TRBV6-2/TRBV6-3 CASSYVSGGADTGELFF TGTGCCAGCAGTTACGTCAGCGGGGGGGCAGATACCGGGGAGCTGTTTTTT
TRBD2 - TRBJ2-7 TRBV7-2 CASSSGTSGRSYEQYF TGTGCCAGCAGCTCCGGGACTAGCGGGCGCTCCTACGAGCAGTACTTC
- - TRBJ2-3 TRBV7-2 CASSLGTDPDTQYF TGTGCCAGCAGCTTAGGGACAGATCCAGATACGCAGTATTTT
TRBD2 - TRBJ2-3 TRBV20-1 CSASSSGYTDTQYF TGCAGTGCTAGTTCTAGCGGGTACACAGATACGCAGTATTTT
- - TRBJ1-4 TRBV5-1 CASSLWDTATNEKLFF TGCGCCAGCAGCTTATGGGACACCGCAACTAATGAAAAACTGTTTTTT
- - TRBJ1-1 TRBV5-1 CASSLEQAPITEAFF TGCGCCAGCAGCTTGGAACAGGCTCCTATCACTGAAGCTTTCTTT
TRBD1 - TRBJ2-6 TRBV25-1 CASSEYLQGAGANVLTF TGTGCCAGCAGTGAATACTTACAGGGGGCTGGGGCCAACGTCCTGACTTTC
TRBD2 - TRBJ2-2 TRBV15 CATSRDGLERDLTGELFF TGTGCCACCAGCAGAGATGGTTTGGAGCGGGACCTAACCGGGGAGCTGTTTTTT
- - TRBJ2-7 TRBV5-1 CASSLAGSGEYYEQYF TGCGCCAGCAGCTTGGCCGGGAGCGGAGAATACTACGAGCAGTACTTC
TRBD2 - TRBJ2-7 TRBV27 CASSFRGGAGGLYEQYF TGTGCCAGCAGTTTTCGGGGAGGGGCGGGAGGGCTGTACGAGCAGTACTTC
- - TRBJ2-1 TRBV20-1 CSYRPYNEQFF TGCAGTTACAGGCCATACAATGAGCAGTTCTTC
- - TRBJ1-2 TRBV10-3 CAISASGGNYGYTF TGTGCCATCAGTGCTTCGGGGGGCAACTATGGCTACACCTTC
TRBD2 - TRBJ2-5 TRBV19 CASSMGGGQETQYF TGTGCCAGTAGTATGGGGGGGGGCCAAGAGACCCAGTACTTC
- - TRBJ1-4 TRBV29-1 CSVGREGIGEKLFF TGCAGCGTGGGGAGGGAGGGGATTGGTGAAAAACTGTTTTTT
- once TRBJ1-4 TRBV4-1 CASSLSGQGTEKLFF TGCGCCAGCAGCCTAAGCGGTCAGGGGACGGAAAAACTGTTTTTT
TRBD2 - TRBJ2-2 TRBV12-3/TRBV12-4 CASSFGGDGELFF TGTGCCAGCAGTTTCGGGGGGGACGGGGAGCTGTTTTTT
TRBD1 - TRBJ2-7 TRBV13 CASSLRQGLSSYEQYF TGTGCCAGCAGCTTACGACAGGGGCTCAGCTCCTACGAGCAGTACTTC
- - TRBJ2-1 TRBV28 CASSLSPSLNYNEQFF TGTGCCAGCAGTTTATCGCCTAGCTTAAACTACAATGAGCAGTTCTTC
TRBD2 - TRBJ2-5 TRBV4-1 CASSHLPGTRRAHQETQYF TGCGCCAGCAGCCACCTTCCCGGGACTAGGAGGGCCCACCAAGAGACCCAGTACTTC
- few TRBJ1-4 TRBV4-2 CASSQDWTIREKLFF TGTGCCAGCAGCCAAGATTGGACTATAAGGGAAAAACTGTTTTTT
- - TRBJ2-1 TRBV7-2 CASSRTGQRQQFF TGTGCCAGCAGCCGAACGGGACAAAGACAGCAGTTCTTC
TRBD1 once TRBJ2-7 TRBV12-3/TRBV12-4 CASSDRGSYEQYF TGTGCCAGCAGTGACAGGGGATCCTACGAGCAGTACTTC
- - TRBJ1-4 TRBV5-8 CASRGPNEKLFF TGTGCCAGCAGGGGCCCTAATGAAAAACTGTTTTTT
- once TRBJ1-4 TRBV7-8 CASSLEASPTNEKLFF TGTGCCAGCAGCTTGGAGGCCAGCCCAACTAATGAAAAACTGTTTTTT
TRBD2 once TRBJ2-1 TRBV27 CASSFLAAGGEQFF TGTGCCAGCAGTTTCCTAGCGGCGGGCGGGGAGCAGTTCTTC
- - TRBJ2-3 TRBV11-2 CASSGSMDTQYF TGTGCCAGCAGCGGGAGCATGGATACGCAGTATTTT
- - TRBJ1-5 TRBV28 CASSTDTNQPQHF TGTGCCAGTTCGACAGACACTAATCAGCCCCAGCATTTT
- - TRBJ1-2 TRBV4-2 CASSYGEDIYGYTF TGTGCCAGCAGCTACGGCGAGGACATTTATGGCTACACCTTC
TRBD1 once TRBJ2-7 TRBV19 CASSIEGGKQYF TGTGCCAGTAGTATAGAAGGGGGCAAGCAGTACTTC
- once TRBJ1-6 TRBV13 CASSFDSSYSPLHF TGTGCCAGCAGCTTCGACAGTTCTTATTCACCCCTCCACTTT
TRBD1 - TRBJ2-5 TRBV10-1 CASSESNPGGQETQYF TGCGCCAGCAGTGAGTCGAATCCAGGGGGCCAAGAGACCCAGTACTTC
- - TRBJ1-2 TRBV6-5 CASSYGAESNYGYTF TGTGCCAGCAGTTACGGGGCGGAAAGTAACTATGGCTACACCTTC
- - TRBJ2-7 TRBV10-3 CAIAQGGFYEQYF TGTGCCATCGCCCAGGGTGGATTTTACGAGCAGTACTTC
- - TRBJ1-1 TRBV7-6 CASSFTAGVRTEAFF TGTGCCAGCAGCTTCACGGCGGGGGTTAGGACTGAAGCTTTCTTT
- - TRBJ1-2 TRBV28 CASSPPSYYGYTF TGTGCCAGCAGTCCCCCGAGCTACTATGGCTACACCTTC
- - TRBJ2-5 TRBV28 CASSFPRARETQYF TGTGCCAGCAGTTTTCCCAGGGCCCGAGAGACCCAGTACTTC
- - TRBJ2-7 TRBV27 CASSLQGPGTYEQYF TGTGCCAGCAGTTTACAGGGGCCAGGGACCTACGAGCAGTACTTC
TRBD2 - TRBJ2-1 TRBV5-4 CASSSLAGVSYNEQFF TGTGCCAGCAGCTCCCTAGCGGGAGTCTCCTACAATGAGCAGTTCTTC
TRBD1 - TRBJ1-2 TRBV18 CASSKSGTGDGYTF TGTGCCAGCTCAAAGTCCGGGACAGGGGATGGCTACACCTTC
TRBD1 - TRBJ1-2 TRBV5-6 CASSTTGGGGYTF TGTGCCAGCAGCACGACAGGGGGCGGCGGCTACACCTTC
- - TRBJ2-7 TRBV4-2 CASSQEVNNNYEQYF TGTGCCAGCAGCCAAGAGGTGAACAATAACTACGAGCAGTACTTC
- - TRBJ2-7 TRBV10-1 CASSGQVDFYEQYF TGCGCCAGCAGTGGGCAGGTGGATTTCTACGAGCAGTACTTC
TRBD2 - TRBJ2-3 TRBV5-4 CASSSTGGTQSTDTQYF TGTGCCAGCAGCTCGACGGGGGGGACCCAAAGCACAGATACGCAGTATTTT
- - TRBJ2-1 TRBV5-6 CASSLGGSAYNEQFF TGTGCCAGCAGCTTAGGTGGGAGTGCCTACAATGAGCAGTTCTTC
TRBD1 - TRBJ1-6 TRBV5-1 CASSESTGFGSPLHF TGCGCCAGCAGCGAATCGACAGGGTTTGGTTCACCCCTCCACTTT
TRBD1 - TRBJ1-3 TRBV4-3 CASSQNDRAHGNTIYF TGCGCCAGCAGCCAAAACGACAGGGCGCATGGAAACACCATATATTTT
- - TRBJ1-1 TRBV28 CASSPPYGAGGNTEAFF TGTGCCAGCAGTCCTCCATACGGCGCCGGGGGGAACACTGAAGCTTTCTTT
- - TRBJ2-1 TRBV30 CAWSREASLYNEQFF TGTGCCTGGAGTCGGGAAGCGAGCCTATACAATGAGCAGTTCTTC
TRBD1 - TRBJ1-1 TRBV19 CASTRDRAMNTEAFF TGTGCCAGTACAAGGGACAGGGCGATGAACACTGAAGCTTTCTTT
- - TRBJ2-1 TRBV9 CASSFQSGVGYNEQFF TGTGCCAGCAGCTTCCAATCAGGGGTGGGATACAATGAGCAGTTCTTC
- - TRBJ2-7 TRBV4-3 CASSQERGVYEQYF TGCGCCAGCAGCCAAGAGCGGGGCGTCTACGAGCAGTACTTC
- - TRBJ1-2 TRBV7-2 CASSSNSLTYYGYTF TGTGCCAGCAGCTCTAACAGTTTAACTTACTATGGCTACACCTTC